The 10 T cell receptor beta chains presented below share a single source sample, sequenced in a study of technical replicates of blood from several donors. Only in-frame clones appear in the TCRdb table, and some are missing; sequencing was by immunoSEQ multiplex PCR. In the table there are tens of thousands of clones, around nine tenths of which are singletons. What was sequenced was T cells isolated from PBMCs. These TCRs come from a human donor in good health.

V usage is TRBV5-4 and J usage is TRBJ2-2, with 8 bases lining up with TRBD1. Losses at the gene ends were 3 bases for V and 1 base for J; bases not matched to a gene: 2. CDR1 is SGHNT and CDR2 is YYREEE in the germline V gene (reference sequence). This CDR3 region has 15 residues. The CDR3 nucleotides are TGTGCCAGCAGCTCGGGGACAGGGAACACCGGGGAGCTGTTTTTT. Translated: CASSSGTGNTGELFF.

The chain recombines TRBV6-6 with TRBJ2-1; 8 bases are shared with TRBD2. The V gene's germline CDR1 is MNHNY and CDR2 SVGAGI (reference sequence). Trimming at V came to 6 bases and at J to 10 bases, leaving 5 bases not matched to a gene. The CDR3 is 12 amino acids. CDR3 nucleotides: TGTGCCAGCAGGAAACTAGCGGTCGAGCAGTTCTTC. Its protein is CASRKLAVEQFF.

This chain joins TRBV7-9 and TRBJ2-5; TRBD1 is a possible D gene (6 bases). Germline CDR1 SEHNR, CDR2 FQNEAQ (reference sequence). Trimming cost V 2 bases and J 7 bases, with 17 bases left between them. The CDR3 runs to 15 residues. The CDR3 sequence: CASSLLRQEVATQYF. The CDR3 nucleotides are TGTGCCAGCAGCTTACTGAGACAGGAGGTCGCGACCCAGTACTTC.

V and J are TRBV11-2 and TRBJ2-7, with 7 bases matching TRBD2. Germline V gives CDR1 SGHAT, CDR2 FQNNGV. The V gene end was trimmed by 0 bases and the J gene end by 1 base; junction bases not matched to a gene: 6. There are 16 residues in the CDR3. In nucleotides, the CDR3 is TGTGCCAGCAGCTTAGAGTCTAGCGGCAAGTCCTACGAGCAGTACTTC. It encodes CASSLESSGKSYEQYF.

The chain employs TRBV4-2 and TRBJ2-5, with D hard to call. CDR1 is LGHNA, CDR2 YNFKEQ, per germline. V was trimmed by 4 bases and J by 1 base, leaving 7 bases between them. This CDR3 has 13 amino acids. CDR3 residues: CASSLYFQETQYF. CDR3 coding DNA: TGTGCCAGCAGCCTTTACTTCCAAGAGACCCAGTACTTC.

V gene TRBV4-3 combines with J gene TRBJ2-1; the D gene is possibly TRBD2 (5 bases). The V end was cut by 0 bases, the J end by 3 bases, with 15 bases between. Germline loops: CDR1 LGHNA, CDR2 YSLEER. The CDR3 extends over 17 amino acids. CDR3 coding DNA: TGCGCCAGCAGCCAAGATCCCAATAGCGCAAGCTACAATGAGCAGTTCTTC. Amino acid sequence: CASSQDPNSASYNEQFF.

In this sample, this clone turned up a few times. The chain uses TRBV9 and TRBJ1-1; D might be TRBD1 (5 bases). The CDR3 totals 15 residues. Trimming pared 3 bases from V and 1 base from J, leaving 13 bases between. Germline CDR1 reads SGDLS; CDR2 reads YYNGEE. In DNA form, the CDR3 reads TGTGCCAGCAGCGAGGGGCGGTGGGGGAACACTGAAGCTTTCTTT. Encoded protein: CASSEGRWGNTEAFF.

This chain joins TRBV30 and TRBJ1-2; D call uncertain. CDR1 and CDR2 (germline): GTSNPN, SVGIG (reference sequence). This CDR3 has 13 amino acids. Trimming stripped 6 bases from V and 0 bases from J, with 11 bases between. CDR3 residues: CACSTPPNYGYTF. As DNA, the CDR3 is TGTGCCTGCTCGACTCCTCCTAACTATGGCTACACCTTC.

V is TRBV27 and J is TRBJ1-1, with unresolved D. The CDR3 is 15 residues long. From germline, CDR1 is MNHEY and CDR2 SMNVEV (reference sequence). Between the trimmed V and J ends, which lost 5 bases and 5 bases, there was a span of 18 bases. This chain's CDR3 is CASSAIAAWETEAFF. CDR3 coding DNA: TGTGCCAGCAGTGCTATCGCAGCGTGGGAGACTGAAGCTTTCTTT.

The rearrangement joins TRBV19 to TRBJ2-6, with D tentatively TRBD1 (5 bases). V dropped 6 bases and J dropped 2 bases, with 14 bases sitting between them. The germline CDR1 and CDR2 sequences are LNHDA and SQIVND (reference sequence). The length of the CDR3 is 16 residues. The CDR3 spells CASSSRPGTGANVLTF. CDR3 DNA sequence: TGTGCCAGTAGCTCACGTCCAGGGACTGGGGCCAACGTCCTGACTTTC.